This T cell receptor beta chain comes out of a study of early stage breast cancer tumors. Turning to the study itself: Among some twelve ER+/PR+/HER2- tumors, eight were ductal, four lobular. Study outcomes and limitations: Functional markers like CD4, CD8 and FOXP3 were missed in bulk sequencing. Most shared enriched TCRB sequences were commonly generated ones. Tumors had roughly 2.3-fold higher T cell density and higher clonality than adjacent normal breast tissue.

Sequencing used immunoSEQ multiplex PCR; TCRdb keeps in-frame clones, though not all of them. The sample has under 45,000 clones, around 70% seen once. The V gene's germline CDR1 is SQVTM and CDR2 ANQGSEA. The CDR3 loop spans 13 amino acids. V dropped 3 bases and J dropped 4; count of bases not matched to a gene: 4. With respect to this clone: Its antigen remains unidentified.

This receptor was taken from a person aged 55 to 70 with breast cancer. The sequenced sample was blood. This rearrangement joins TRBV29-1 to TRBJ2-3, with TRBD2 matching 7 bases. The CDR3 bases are TGCAGCGTTGAGAAGGGGAGGGCAGATACGCAGTATTTT. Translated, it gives CSVEKGRADTQYF.